This section outlines one T cell receptor beta chain sequence together with its context. What it binds is unknown. Read data end 3 residues before the CDR3 end; the end is taken from the germline J gene. The sample belongs to a study of T cells in women clearing cervical HPV infection. Broader study findings: Repertoire richness, not evenness, was significantly elevated in CIN3+ cases versus controls.

Some clones are missing from TCRdb's copy, which holds only in-frame ones; the method was immunoSEQ multiplex PCR. With more than 25,000 clones in the sample, the ten largest clones hold 8.5% to 14%. The CDR3 has 15 residues. Germline V gives CDR1 SSHAT, CDR2 FNYEAQ (reference sequence). The receptor's source is a woman between 18 and 69 years old with a cervical HPV16 infection that either progressed to CIN3+ or cleared (not recorded which). The V and J genes are TRBV7-7 and TRBJ1-2, with a tentative D call TRBD1 (6 bases). The specimen was blood buffy coat. Incomplete CDR3 DNA: TGTGCCAGCAGCTTAGTCGGGGGGCCCTACAATGAC. Protein product: CASSLVGGPYND. The complete CDR3 protein is CASSLVGGPYNDYTF.